The entry that follows covers one T cell receptor (beta chain) sequence. The antigen is not known. This sample stems from a study of cytomegalovirus exposure and HLA in healthy donors. Study conclusions and caveats: The study labeled 150 to 200 TCR beta chains cytomegalovirus-associated. Most likely, a cluster of highly shared sequence variants arose as a sequencing artifact.

Use of 60 Vbeta and 13 Jbeta primers characterized the PCR. Profiling relied on immunoSEQ multiplex PCR, and the TCRdb table lists in-frame clones only, not all of them. The table records about 65,000 clones, approximately 67% of them present only once. CDR3 length: 14 residues. The germline CDR1 and CDR2 sequences are SEHNR and FQNEAQ (reference sequence). Germline trimming cut 3 bases from V and 7 bases from J; bases unmatched to any gene: 2. This TCR was recovered from a man aged 30 to 45 in good health and CMV-seronegative. The chain uses TRBV7-9 and TRBJ1-4, with 10 bases aligning to TRBD1. Sequencing was done on a sample of PBMCs. CDR3 protein: CASSFRTGGEKLFF. The CDR3 nucleotides read TGTGCCAGCAGCTTTCGGACAGGGGGTGAAAAACTGTTTTTT.